This TCR beta chain comes out of a study of metastatic and nonmetastatic thyroid tumors. Turning to the study itself: Repertoires from blood and tumor or nodule tissue of malignant and benign thyroid patients were compared.

TCRdb re-analyzed the PCR reads using MiXCR. The sample yields more than 15,000 clones, roughly 15% seen once. Thyroid surgery was preceded by no treatment in any patient. This clone is labeled as medium-sized. Germline values: CDR1 MNHNS, CDR2 SASEGT. Unmatched junction bases numbered 10, after V lost 7 bases and J lost 2 bases. CDR3 length equals 15 residues. The sequenced material came from blood. This rearrangement joins TRBV6-1 to TRBJ2-5; TRBD2 aligns across 7 bases. This receptor was taken from a male donor with papillary thyroid cancer or a benign thyroid nodule (not recorded which). Some clones in this sample may be carry-over from other donors' samples. CDR3 loop: CASTQRRRGQETQYF. For the CDR3, the DNA is TGTGCCAGCACCCAACGTCGGCGGGGGCAAGAGACCCAGTACTTC.